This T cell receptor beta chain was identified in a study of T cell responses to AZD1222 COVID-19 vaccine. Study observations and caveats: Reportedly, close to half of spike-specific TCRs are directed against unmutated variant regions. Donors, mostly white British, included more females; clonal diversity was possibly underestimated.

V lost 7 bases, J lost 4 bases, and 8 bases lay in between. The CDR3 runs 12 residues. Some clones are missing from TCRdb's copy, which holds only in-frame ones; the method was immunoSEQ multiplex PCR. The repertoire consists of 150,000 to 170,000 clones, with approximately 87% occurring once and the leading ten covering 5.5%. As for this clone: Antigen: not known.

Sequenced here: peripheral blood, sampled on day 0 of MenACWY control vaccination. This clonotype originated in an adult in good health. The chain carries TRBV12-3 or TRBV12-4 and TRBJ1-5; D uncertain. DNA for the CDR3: TGTGCCAGCATGGTAGGTAATCAGCCCCAGCATTTT. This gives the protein CASMVGNQPQHF.